A selection of T cell receptor beta chains follows, all from one sample in a study of blood T cell repertoires in COVID-19. The method was immunoSEQ multiplex PCR; TCRdb's version includes in-frame clones alone and lacks a portion of them. The sample has under 300,000 clones, 82% seen once. The sample consisted of peripheral blood. These receptor sequences come from a woman of 80 years or more with active or convalescent COVID-19. Each CDR3 is given with its conserved first and last residue. A D gene is named only where the DNA matches it firmly. Only some rows state a clone size, as once, few, many or a class for expanded clones.

V	D	J	size	DNA	CDR3
TRBV5-1	NA	TRBJ1-4	NA	TGCGCCAGCACCCAAGACGGGTCAGGGAGGGAAAAACTGTTTTTT	CASTQDGSGREKLFF
TRBV28	TRBD2	TRBJ2-3	NA	TGTGCCAGCAGTTTAGGACTAGCGGGGGGGGAGGTCGCAGATACGCAGTATTTT	CASSLGLAGGEVADTQYF
TRBV2	NA	TRBJ1-1	NA	TGTGCCAGCAGCCCCTACCGGGCTGAAGCTTTCTTT	CASSPYRAEAFF
TRBV10-2	NA	TRBJ1-2	NA	TGCGCCAGCAGTGGAGGGATTATAGGACCTTATGGCTACACCTTC	CASSGGIIGPYGYTF
TRBV12-3/TRBV12-4	NA	TRBJ1-1	NA	TGTGCCAGCAGTTTAGCGGGGCCCACTGAAGCTTTCTTT	CASSLAGPTEAFF
TRBV24-1	TRBD2	TRBJ2-1	once	TGTGCCACCAGTGACAGTCACCTAGCGGGAGTTTTATATGAGCAGTTCTTC	CATSDSHLAGVLYEQFF
TRBV24-1	TRBD1	TRBJ2-3	NA	TGTGCCACCAGTGATTTTAGACAGGGGGCGGCAGATACGCAGTATTTT	CATSDFRQGAADTQYF
TRBV5-4	NA	TRBJ2-7	NA	TGTGCCAGCAGCTTTGAGCAGGGGTGGTCCTACGAGCAGTACTTC	CASSFEQGWSYEQYF
TRBV20-1	TRBD1	TRBJ1-1	NA	TGCAGTGCTAGTCAGGGGGCAGTGAACACTGAAGCTTTCTTT	CSASQGAVNTEAFF
TRBV30	TRBD1	TRBJ1-4	NA	TGTGCCTGGAGTTTAACGGACAGGGTAAAAGGAGAAAAACTGTTTTTT	CAWSLTDRVKGEKLFF
TRBV7-8	TRBD1	TRBJ1-1	NA	TGTGCCAGCATGCAACAGGGGACAGGCGAAGCCTTCTTT	CASMQQGTGEAFF
TRBV5-1	TRBD1	TRBJ2-5	NA	TGCGCCACCAAAGTACTAGGGGGCCAGGAGACCCAGTACTTC	CATKVLGGQETQYF
TRBV24-1	NA	TRBJ1-5	NA	TGTGCCACCAGTGACAATAGCAATCAGCCCCAGCATTTT	CATSDNSNQPQHF
TRBV19	NA	TRBJ1-3	NA	TGTGCCAGTAGTGTAACAGTCTCTGGAAACACCATATATTTT	CASSVTVSGNTIYF
TRBV7-2	NA	TRBJ2-7	NA	TGTGCCAGCAGCTTAGTGGGGTCGGCGGGACCTACCTACGAGCAGTACTTC	CASSLVGSAGPTYEQYF
TRBV6-5	NA	TRBJ1-4	NA	TGTGCCAGCAGTTACTCGGGGAGGGTCGGTGAAAAACTGTTTTTT	CASSYSGRVGEKLFF
TRBV5-1	NA	TRBJ2-3	NA	TGCGCCAGCAGCAACCAAACAGGCGCCGGGGGTACGCAGTATTTT	CASSNQTGAGGTQYF
TRBV11-2	NA	TRBJ1-2	NA	TGTGCCAGCAGCTTAGCAGGGCAGGCTGGCTACACCTTC	CASSLAGQAGYTF